This TCR beta chain was obtained from a study of T cells in localized non-small cell lung cancer (TCRdb year 2020). Background on the whole study: The study analyzed T cell repertoires of approximately 240 early-stage NSCLC patients, comparing tumors and uninvolved tumor-adjacent lungs. The cohort comprised 236 treatment-naïve NSCLC patients with resected, localized lung tumors. Of the NSCLC patients, about 130 were male and 85 to 110 were female, and the mean age was approximately 66 years.

To note about this clone: Its binding antigen is unknown. Nothing much larger sits one base from this clone, and base qualities are not available.

At diagnosis, peripheral blood, uninvolved tumor-adjacent lung and tumor were collected and were preserved as a mix of fresh-frozen and FFPE material. For TCR repertoire profiling, blood samples were analyzed in the form of peripheral blood mononuclear cells. TCR beta CDR3 regions were sequenced from DNA using the immunoSEQ Assay. In the source study's methods: To compute T cell density, TCR beta template counts were normalized to usable DNA, which was estimated by amplifying housekeeping genes. Using the preseqR package, richness was estimated by extrapolating to 120,000 templates for tissue samples and 400,000 templates for PBMC samples. Clonality was defined by subtracting Pielou's evenness from one. To identify tissue-enriched TCRs, differential abundance testing was run on productive amino-acid clonotypes with a minimum total count of 5 and an alpha of 0.1. The Jaccard Index and the Morisita Overlap Index were used to quantify repertoire overlap between compartments. GLIPH grouped TCR beta CDR3s together with public tetramer-defined viral CDR3s, and a viral motif had to include at least three viral sequences and show V-gene enrichment. Here the immuneACCESS table is served through TCRdb, limited to in-frame sequences with V and J called. Missing clones are a known gap in these copies; in checked studies unresolved V genes cover under half, and the rest lacks a known reason. V and J calls and clone size are as listed in that table; D and trimming were resolved from the DNA. A total of around 78,000 clones appear in this sample, more than 75% of them only once. 8% to 10% of the sample comes from the top ten.

Results the study describes overall, beyond this receptor: Of the top 100 tumor clones, a median of roughly 56 were detected in paired uninvolved adjacent lung; about 28 were also among that lung's top 100. Uninvolved tumor-adjacent lung showed the highest T cell clonality, higher than tumor, which suggests more focused antigenic responses in the adjacent lung. Longer overall survival was associated with higher T cell density in blood, whereas shorter survival was associated with higher clonality in adjacent lung. Multi-region tumor sequencing was not performed, so intratumor heterogeneity could not be excluded. Since the design was exploratory, TCR variables were selected using unadjusted p-values with no false-discovery rate correction.

The junction carries 9 bases between V and J, which are trimmed by 0 bases and 8 bases respectively. Inclusive of the bounding cysteine and phenylalanine, the CDR3 is 13 residues long. Just CDR3 DNA is preserved here, 39 bases in frame from base 1. The germline V gene sets CDR1 to SGHRS and CDR2 to YFSETQ. The rearranged segments are TRBV5-1 and TRBJ2-1; the D gene is perhaps TRBD1 or TRBD2, as each covers 5 bases. Here the sequenced sample was peripheral blood, taken before any cancer treatment. The TCR was taken from a female donor over 55 with stage I lung adenocarcinoma. The nucleotide sequence is TGCGCCAGCAGCTTGGGGGGGATGGATGAGCAGTTCTTC. Protein translation: CASSLGGMDEQFF.